The 25 T cell receptor beta chains below all came from one sample that was sequenced in a study of T cell repertoires in cytomegalovirus infection. Each CDR3 protein is one row after TCRdb ran MiXCR on the reads. Here the sample spans hundreds of thousands of distinct CDR3 sequences, around 11% being singletons. The sequenced sample consisted of PBMCs. These TCRs come from a human donor in good health (CMV status not recorded). Some clones in this sample may be carry-over from other donors' samples.

This clonotype was counted many times. V and J are TRBV11-2 and TRBJ2-5; unclear D gene. This CDR3 contains 15 residues. Between the trimmed V and J ends, which lost 1 base and 3 bases, there was a span of 12 bases. The germline CDR1 and CDR2 sequences are SGHAT and FQNNGV. CDR3 region: CASSLVGASKETQYF. The CDR3 DNA follows: TGTGCCAGCAGCTTAGTTGGAGCGAGTAAAGAGACCCAGTACTTC.

This clonotype was observed at least ten times. This chain joins TRBV6-6 and TRBJ2-1; 9 bases align to TRBD1. From germline, CDR1 is MNHNY and CDR2 SVGAGI (reference sequence). The CDR3 extends over 14 amino acids. V shed 1 base, J shed 6 bases, and the junction held 1 base outside the gene matches. The chain's CDR3 is CASSYLDRGNEQFF. The CDR3 nucleotides are TGTGCCAGCAGTTACTTGGACAGGGGCAATGAGCAGTTCTTC.

V and J are TRBV20-1 and TRBJ2-7, with D perhaps matching TRBD1 or TRBD2 (5 bases each). V gave up 3 bases and J gave up 0 bases, with 9 bases separating them. The CDR3 has 13 amino acids. From germline, CDR1 is DFQATT and CDR2 SNEGSKA (reference sequence). Written as DNA, the CDR3 is TGCAGTGCTAGTACGGGGACCTCCTACGAGCAGTACTTC. This encodes CSASTGTSYEQYF.

This clonotype has ten or more counts. The V gene is TRBV28, the J gene TRBJ2-3, with a tentative D call TRBD2 (5 bases). V was clipped by 5 bases and J by 1 base, with 16 bases between them. There are 16 residues in the CDR3. CDR1 MDHEN and CDR2 SYDVKM come from the germline V gene. CDR3 nucleotides: TGTGCCAGCAGTCCCCTACTAGGATTGGGCACAGATACGCAGTATTTT. This encodes CASSPLLGLGTDTQYF.

This clonotype was seen at least ten times. This rearrangement joins TRBV28 to TRBJ2-7, with a weak D call TRBD2 (6 bases). Trimming removed 7 bases at V and 4 bases at J, with 11 bases between. CDR3 length equals 12 residues. Germline V gives CDR1 MDHEN, CDR2 SYDVKM. The CDR3 protein is CASTAGRYEQYF. The CDR3 coding sequence is TGTGCCAGCACAGCAGGGAGGTACGAGCAGTACTTC.

This clonotype was counted at least ten times. The genes are TRBV4-1 and TRBJ1-5; the D is unclear. The CDR3 is 17 residues long. Trimming cost V 2 bases and J 0 bases, with 14 bases left between them. Germline CDR1 MGHRA, CDR2 YSYEKL. The CDR3 protein is CASSQSSVGYSNQPQHF. For the CDR3, the DNA is TGCGCCAGCAGCCAATCATCGGTAGGTTATAGCAATCAGCCCCAGCATTTT.

The chain links TRBV20-1 to TRBJ2-5; 8 bases fit TRBD2. CDR3 length: 14 residues. CDR1 is DFQATT and CDR2 is SNEGSKA in the germline V gene (reference sequence). Losses at the gene ends were 6 bases for V and 1 base for J; bases not matched to a gene: 7. The CDR3 loop is CSAPGGGTQETQYF. Written as DNA, the CDR3 is TGCAGTGCCCCGGGGGGGGGGACCCAAGAGACCCAGTACTTC.

This clonotype was found many times. This chain connects TRBV12-3 or TRBV12-4 to TRBJ2-2; maybe TRBD1 (5 bases). The V gene lost 3 bases and the J gene lost 0 bases, with 23 bases spanning the gap. The CDR3 has 20 residues. The CDR3 here is CASSFAAGAGQRSNTGELFF. As DNA, the CDR3 is TGTGCCAGCAGTTTTGCGGCTGGGGCAGGACAAAGATCGAACACCGGGGAGCTGTTTTTT.

The CDR3 region is CASGLVLAGNTDTQYF. In DNA, the CDR3 is TGTGCTAGTGGTTTGGTACTAGCGGGAAACACAGATACGCAGTATTTT. The rearrangement links TRBV12-5 to TRBJ2-3, with 10 bases that match TRBD2. Per germline, CDR1 LGHNT and CDR2 FRNRAP. V dropped 0 bases and J dropped 2; count of bases not matched to a gene: 2. The CDR3 is made up of 16 amino acids.

This clonotype has a count of ten or more. The gene calls are TRBV27 and TRBJ1-5; D possibly corresponds to TRBD1 (5 bases). Germline lookup yields CDR1 MNHEY and CDR2 SMNVEV (reference sequence). Trimming took 2 bases from V and 4 from J, leaving 12 bases between them. This CDR3 comprises 15 residues. CDR3 sequence (DNA): TGTGCCAGCAGTTTAGGGGGACCTTCGAATCAGCCCCAGCATTTT. Amino acid sequence: CASSLGGPSNQPQHF.

This clonotype was picked up a small number of times. The V and J genes are TRBV28 and TRBJ2-4, with no clear D. In germline, CDR1 is MDHEN, CDR2 SYDVKM. The CDR3 loop spans 14 amino acids. V was pared by 5 bases and J by 4 bases, with 12 bases between. DNA of the CDR3: TGTGCCAGCAGTCCCCCCGGGCGGAAAAACATTCAGTACTTC. It translates to CASSPPGRKNIQYF.

The chain employs TRBV27 and TRBJ2-2; the D is unclear. The V and J ends lost 10 bases and 5 bases respectively, with 17 bases between them. Germline assignment: CDR1 MNHEY and CDR2 SMNVEV (reference sequence). The CDR3 contains 14 residues. CDR3 sequence reads: CATHPDRFTGELFF. CDR3 bases: TGTGCCACTCACCCGGACCGATTTACCGGGGAGCTGTTTTTT.

In its sample, this clonotype was seen many times. This chain uses TRBV5-1 with TRBJ1-3; D not certain. There are 15 residues in the CDR3. Germline values: CDR1 SGHRS, CDR2 YFSETQ. The V gene lost 0 bases and the J gene lost 0 bases, with 7 bases spanning the gap. The CDR3 bases are TGCGCCAGCAGCTTGGTTGGAGACTCTGGAAACACCATATATTTT. This encodes CASSLVGDSGNTIYF. Combining the CDR3 with reference TRBV5-1 and TRBJ1-3 gives the whole variable domain KAGVTQTPRYLIKTRGQQVTLSCSPISGHRSVSWYQQTPGQGLQFLFEYFSETQRNKGNFPGRFSGRQFSNSRSEMNVSTLELGDSALYLCASSLVGDSGNTIYFGEGSWLTVV.

This clonotype appeared many times. V is TRBV7-8 and J is TRBJ1-2; TRBD1 aligns across 9 bases. The germline CDR1 and CDR2 sequences are SGHVS and FQNEAQ. The CDR3 runs to 13 residues. V was clipped by 3 bases and J by 7 bases; unmatched bases: 3. CDR3 protein: CASSFDRGTGYTF. DNA for the CDR3: TGTGCCAGCAGCTTCGACAGGGGGACTGGCTACACCTTC.

The sample holds a few counts of this clonotype. The V gene is TRBV6-8, the J gene TRBJ1-5; TRBD1 is a possible D gene (5 bases). This CDR3 comprises 14 residues. Trimming took 4 bases from V and 3 from J, leaving 10 bases between them. In germline, CDR1 is MNHGY, CDR2 SAAAGT. CDR3 sequence reads: CASSSGTPNQPQHF. Here the CDR3 DNA reads TGTGCCAGCAGTTCCGGGACCCCCAATCAGCCCCAGCATTTT.

The CDR3 region is CASSWTVRGQLFF. The DNA of the CDR3 is TGTGCCAGCAGCTGGACCGTACGTGGACAACTGTTTTTT. The gene calls are TRBV28 and TRBJ1-4; D is unresolved. Germline assignment: CDR1 MDHEN and CDR2 SYDVKM. Between the trimmed V and J ends, which lost 6 bases and 12 bases, there was a span of 17 bases. This CDR3 is 13 amino acids long.

The table lists this clonotype with many counts. This chain links TRBV2 with TRBJ2-7; perhaps TRBD2 as D (6 bases). Germline V lookup: CDR1 SNHLY, CDR2 FYNNEI. Trimming cost V 7 bases and J 6 bases, with 13 bases left between them. CDR3 length: 12 amino acids. The CDR3 spells CASNRAGTEQYF. CDR3 DNA sequence: TGTGCCAGCAACCGGGCGGGAACCGAGCAGTACTTC.

This clonotype has a count of ten or more. The genes are TRBV7-2 and TRBJ2-2, with 7 nucleotides matching TRBD2. The CDR3 spans 16 residues. CDR1 and CDR2 (germline): SGHTA, FQGNSA. With 1 base clipped from V and 0 bases from J, the junction kept 2 bases outside the gene matches. The CDR3 is CASSLGGLANTGELFF. As DNA, the CDR3 is TGTGCCAGCAGCTTAGGTGGACTAGCGAACACCGGGGAGCTGTTTTTT.

The chain combines TRBV7-9 with TRBJ2-3; 9 bases are shared with TRBD1. V gave up 3 bases and J gave up 3 bases; unmatched junction bases: 7. The CDR3 spans 16 residues. Germline loops: CDR1 SEHNR, CDR2 FQNEAQ (reference sequence). The CDR3 here is CASSLGGQGSTDTQYF. In nucleotides, the CDR3 is TGTGCCAGCAGCTTGGGCGGACAGGGGTCTACAGATACGCAGTATTTT.

This clonotype appeared many times. The gene calls are TRBV5-1 and TRBJ1-1; D is possibly TRBD1 (5 bases). V lost 0 bases, J lost 1 base, and 16 bases lay in between. CDR3 length equals 17 residues. Germline-derived CDR1 and CDR2 are SGHRS and YFSETQ. DNA for the CDR3: TGCGCCAGCAGCTTGGATATATCGGGACTTAGGAACACTGAAGCTTTCTTT. This encodes CASSLDISGLRNTEAFF.

This clonotype occurred many times. This sequence joins TRBV6-5 and TRBJ2-5; D might be TRBD2 (5 bases). CDR3 length: 13 residues. V was pared by 7 bases and J by 4 bases, with 13 bases between. CDR1 and CDR2 from the germline V gene are MNHEY and SVGAGI. DNA for the CDR3: TGTGCCAGCAAGGAAGTGGCGGGAGAGACCCAGTACTTC. Translating it yields CASKEVAGETQYF.

This clonotype appeared many times. V and J are TRBV7-6 and TRBJ2-7; D may be TRBD2 (6 bases). This CDR3 has 13 residues. Germline V gene data show CDR1 as SGHVS and CDR2 as FNYEAQ. Trimming took 6 bases from V and 6 from J, leaving 15 bases between them. The CDR3 DNA sequence: TGTGCCAGCAGATCCTCCGGGGGATCCGAGCAGTACTTC. It yields the protein CASRSSGGSEQYF.

The V and J genes are TRBV19 and TRBJ2-1; 10 nucleotides match TRBD2. CDR3 size: 16 residues. V was clipped by 5 bases and J by 10 bases; unmatched bases: 14. From germline, CDR1 is LNHDA and CDR2 SQIVND (reference sequence). The DNA of the CDR3 is TGTGCCAGTAGTTCAAGGACTAGCGGACGCCTCGGGGAGCAGTTCTTC. Translating gives CASSSRTSGRLGEQFF.

This clonotype was detected only a few times. The genes are TRBV5-1 and TRBJ2-1; TRBD2 agrees at 13 bases. The CDR3 runs 15 residues. J gave up 7 bases and V 2 bases, and 3 bases lay outside the gene matches. Germline V gene data show CDR1 as SGHRS and CDR2 as YFSETQ. The DNA of the CDR3 is TGCGCCAGCAGCTTCGGGACTAGCGGGAAAAATGAGCAGTTCTTC. Protein product: CASSFGTSGKNEQFF.

This clonotype has ten or more counts. CDR3 loop: CSAEPGKGSEKLFF. In nucleotides, the CDR3 is TGCAGTGCTGAGCCCGGGAAGGGAAGCGAAAAACTGTTTTTT. The V gene is TRBV20-1, the J gene TRBJ1-4; D is undetermined. Trimming removed 5 bases at V and 8 bases at J, with 18 bases between. This CDR3 is 14 amino acids long. Germline V gives CDR1 DFQATT, CDR2 SNEGSKA (reference sequence).